These T cell receptor beta chains were read from a single sample in a study of shared clonotypes between healthy human individuals. Sequenced by immunoSEQ multiplex PCR; TCRdb stores in-frame clones only, minus some. The top ten clones hold under 0.45% of a sample with approximately 2.3 million clones, approximately 93% of them seen once. Sequencing input: naive CD4+ T cells from PBMCs. The origin of the receptors is a man aged 18 to 35 in good health. Some clones in this sample may be carry-over from other donors' samples. The CDR3 runs from the conserved cysteine through the conserved F or W. The order of the fields is clone size, J gene, D gene, V gene, CDR3 DNA, CDR3 protein. A D gene is named only where the DNA matches it firmly. Rows may omit the clone size; those that give it use once, few, many or a size class.

>.|TRBJ1-1|.|TRBV28
TGTGCCAGCAGTTTAGGGGGAGTCCGGGCCACTGAAGCTTTCTTT
CASSLGGVRATEAFF
>.|TRBJ2-7|TRBD1|TRBV6-5
TGTGCCAGTTCAAAGGGTGTGACAGGGAGTTACGAGCAGTACTTC
CASSKGVTGSYEQYF
>.|TRBJ1-2|TRBD1|TRBV28
TGTGCCAGCAGTTTATCACAGGGGGCCTATGGCTACACCTTC
CASSLSQGAYGYTF
>once|TRBJ1-6|TRBD1|TRBV7-2
TGTGCCAGCAGCTTCGTACAGGGGTATTCACCCCTCCACTTT
CASSFVQGYSPLHF
>once|TRBJ1-1|.|TRBV4-1
TGCGCCAGCAGCCAAGATCTTCGGGGAAGGAACACTGAAGCTTTCTTT
CASSQDLRGRNTEAFF
>.|TRBJ2-7|TRBD1|TRBV5-1
TGCGCCAGCAGCTGGGGACAGGGAACGGGAGAGCAGTACTTC
CASSWGQGTGEQYF
>.|TRBJ1-4|.|TRBV27
TGTGCCAGCAGTTACTGGGGGCGCGCGGCTAATGAAAAACTGTTTTTT
CASSYWGRAANEKLFF
>.|TRBJ2-2|.|TRBV6-5
TGTGCCAGCAGTTACTCGAGGGGAAAAGGCACCGGGGAGCTGTTTTTT
CASSYSRGKGTGELFF
>.|TRBJ1-1|.|TRBV9
TGTGCCAGCGGCGGACGGCAGGAGGGGACTGAAGCTTTCTTT
CASGGRQEGTEAFF
>.|TRBJ2-2|.|TRBV5-1
TGCGCCAGCAGCTTGGACAGAGCCGGGGAGCTGTTTTTT
CASSLDRAGELFF
>.|TRBJ1-1|.|TRBV10-1
TGCGCCAGCAGCCAGGGGACCCTTGGGTCTGAAGCTTTCTTT
CASSQGTLGSEAFF
>.|TRBJ2-1|.|TRBV5-1
TGCGCCAGCAGCCCTCAGGGGACTCCTCCCTACAATGAGCAGTTCTTC
CASSPQGTPPYNEQFF
>.|TRBJ2-3|.|TRBV2
TGTGCCAGCAGTCCGGACTTAACGGGATCCACAGATACGCAGTATTTT
CASSPDLTGSTDTQYF
>.|TRBJ2-7|TRBD2|TRBV4-1
TGCGCCAGCAGCCCTCAGGCACTAGCGGGAGGGCAGGGGTACTTC
CASSPQALAGGQGYF
>.|TRBJ2-5|TRBD1|TRBV2
TGTGCCAGCAGTTTGGACAGGGGGGTTGAGACCCAGTACTTC
CASSLDRGVETQYF
>.|TRBJ2-1|.|TRBV2
TGTGCCAGCAGTGGCGGGTGGGTTTTCAATGAGCAGTTCTTC
CASSGGWVFNEQFF
>.|TRBJ2-1|TRBD2|TRBV5-3
TGTGCCAGAAGCTTGGGGCTAGCGGGAAGAAATGAGCAGTTCTTC
CARSLGLAGRNEQFF
>.|TRBJ2-7|.|TRBV30
TGTGCCTGGAGGCTGACCGGGACGGAGAGTGTCTACGAGCAGTACTTC
CAWRLTGTESVYEQYF
>once|TRBJ1-4|.|TRBV27
TGTGCCAGCAGTTTGTACCGGGGTATTGGTGAAAAACTGTTTTTT
CASSLYRGIGEKLFF
>.|TRBJ2-1|.|TRBV7-9
TGTGCCAGCAGCCCGGGACACCCAACCTTCAATGAGCAGTTCTTC
CASSPGHPTFNEQFF
>.|TRBJ1-2|TRBD1|TRBV6-5
TGTGCCAGCAGTTACTCACAGGGGGCCTATGGCTACACCTTC
CASSYSQGAYGYTF
>.|TRBJ2-3|.|TRBV5-1
TGCGCCAGCAGCCCGAGGATGGGCACAGATACGCAGTATTTT
CASSPRMGTDTQYF
>.|TRBJ2-7|.|TRBV5-1
TGCGCCAGCAGCTTGGACCCCAGGAGCTACGAGCAGTACTTC
CASSLDPRSYEQYF